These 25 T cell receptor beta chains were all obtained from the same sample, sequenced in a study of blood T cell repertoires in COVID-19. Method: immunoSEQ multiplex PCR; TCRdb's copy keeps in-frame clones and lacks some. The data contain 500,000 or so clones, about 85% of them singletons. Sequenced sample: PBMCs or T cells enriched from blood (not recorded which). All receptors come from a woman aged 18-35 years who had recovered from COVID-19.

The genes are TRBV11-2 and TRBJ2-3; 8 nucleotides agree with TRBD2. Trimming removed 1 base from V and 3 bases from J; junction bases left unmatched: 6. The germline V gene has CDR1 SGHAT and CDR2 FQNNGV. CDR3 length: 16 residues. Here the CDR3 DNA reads TGTGCCAGCAGCTTAGTCCTAGCGGGCGGGACAGATACGCAGTATTTT. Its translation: CASSLVLAGGTDTQYF.

CDR3 DNA: TGTGCCAGCAGCTTAAGAGGGGGATGGACTGAAGCTTTCTTT. Encoded protein: CASSLRGGWTEAFF. This chain uses TRBV7-3 with TRBJ1-1; a possible D gene is TRBD1 (6 bases). V was clipped by 1 base and J by 5 bases, with 11 bases between them. Germline-derived CDR1 and CDR2 are SGHTA and FQGTGA. The CDR3 sequence is 14 residues long.

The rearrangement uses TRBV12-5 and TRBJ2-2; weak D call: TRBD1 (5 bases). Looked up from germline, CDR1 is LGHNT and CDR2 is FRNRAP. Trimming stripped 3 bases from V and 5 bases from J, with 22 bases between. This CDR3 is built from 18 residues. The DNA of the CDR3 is TGTGCTAGTGGTTTCCAAAGGCGCAGGGCCCCAGGGACCGGGGAGCTGTTTTTT. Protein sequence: CASGFQRRRAPGTGELFF. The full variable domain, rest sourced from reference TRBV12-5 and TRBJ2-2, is DARVTQTPRHKVTEMGQEVTMRCQPILGHNTVFWYRQTMMQGLELLAYFRNRAPLDDSGMPKDRFSAEMPDATLATLKIQPSEPRDSAVYFCASGFQRRRAPGTGELFFGEGSRLTVL.

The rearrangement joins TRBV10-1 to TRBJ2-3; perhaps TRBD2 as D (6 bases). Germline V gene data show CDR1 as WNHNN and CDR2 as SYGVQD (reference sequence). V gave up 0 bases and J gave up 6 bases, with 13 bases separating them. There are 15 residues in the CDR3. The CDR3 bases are TGCGCCAGCAGTGAGTCCCGGGGAGGATCTGATACGCAGTATTTT. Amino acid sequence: CASSESRGGSDTQYF.

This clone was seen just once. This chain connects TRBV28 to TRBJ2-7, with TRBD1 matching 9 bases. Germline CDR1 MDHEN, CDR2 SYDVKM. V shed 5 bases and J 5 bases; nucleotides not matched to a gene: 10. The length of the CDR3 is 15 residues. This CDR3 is CASSIPSDRGNEQYF. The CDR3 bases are TGTGCCAGCAGTATACCTTCGGACAGGGGAAACGAGCAGTACTTC.

The CDR3 nucleotides read TGTGCCTGGAGCAAGGGACAGGTTTATTCACCCCTCCACTTT. Its protein is CAWSKGQVYSPLHF. The rearrangement links TRBV30 to TRBJ1-6; 8 bases map to TRBD1. CDR1 and CDR2 from the germline V gene are GTSNPN and SVGIG (reference sequence). This CDR3 spans 14 amino acids. The ends lost 3 bases at V and 8 bases at J; junction bases unmatched: 6.

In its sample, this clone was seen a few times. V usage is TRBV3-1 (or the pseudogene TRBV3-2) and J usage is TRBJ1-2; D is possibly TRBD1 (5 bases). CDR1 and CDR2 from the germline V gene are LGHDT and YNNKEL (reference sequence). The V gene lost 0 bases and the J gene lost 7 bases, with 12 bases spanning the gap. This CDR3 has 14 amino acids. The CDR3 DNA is TGTGCCAGCAGCCAAGATCTGGGGGGAAGTGGCTACACCTTC. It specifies CASSQDLGGSGYTF.

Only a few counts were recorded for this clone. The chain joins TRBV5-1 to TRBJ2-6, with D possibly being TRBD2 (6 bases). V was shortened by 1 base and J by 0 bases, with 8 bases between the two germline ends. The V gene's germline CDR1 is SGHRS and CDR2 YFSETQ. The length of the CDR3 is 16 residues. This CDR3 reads CASSLSGSSGANVLTF. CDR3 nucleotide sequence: TGCGCCAGCAGCTTGTCCGGGAGCTCTGGGGCCAACGTCCTGACTTTC.

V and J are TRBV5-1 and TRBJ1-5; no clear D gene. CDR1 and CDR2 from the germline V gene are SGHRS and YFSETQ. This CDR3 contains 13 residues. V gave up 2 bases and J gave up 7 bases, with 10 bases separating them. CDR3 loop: CASSFEEGQPQHF. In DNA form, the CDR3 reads TGCGCCAGCAGCTTCGAGGAGGGACAGCCCCAGCATTTT.

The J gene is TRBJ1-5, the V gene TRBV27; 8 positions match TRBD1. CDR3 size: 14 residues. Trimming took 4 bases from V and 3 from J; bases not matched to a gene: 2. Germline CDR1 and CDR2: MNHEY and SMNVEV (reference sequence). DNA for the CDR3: TGTGCCAGCAGTTGGACAGGGACCAATCAGCCCCAGCATTTT. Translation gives CASSWTGTNQPQHF.

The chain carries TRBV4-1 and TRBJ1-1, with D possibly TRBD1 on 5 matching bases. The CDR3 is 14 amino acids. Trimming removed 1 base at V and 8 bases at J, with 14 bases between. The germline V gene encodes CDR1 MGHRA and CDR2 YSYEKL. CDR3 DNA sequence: TGCGCCAGCAGCCAAGTGTCCCAGGGTGGAGAAGCTTTCTTT. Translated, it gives CASSQVSQGGEAFF.

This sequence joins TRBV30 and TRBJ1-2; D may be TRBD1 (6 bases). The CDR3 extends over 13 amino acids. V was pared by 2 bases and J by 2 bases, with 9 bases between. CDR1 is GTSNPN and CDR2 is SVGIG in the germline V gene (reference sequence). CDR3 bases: TGTGCCTGGAGTTTTACAGGGAACTATGGCTACACCTTC. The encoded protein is CAWSFTGNYGYTF.

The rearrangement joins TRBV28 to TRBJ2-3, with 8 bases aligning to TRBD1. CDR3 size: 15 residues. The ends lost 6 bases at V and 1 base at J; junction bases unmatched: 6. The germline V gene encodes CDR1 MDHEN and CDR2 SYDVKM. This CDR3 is CASSWGQARTDTQYF. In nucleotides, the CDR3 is TGTGCCAGCAGCTGGGGACAGGCCCGCACAGATACGCAGTATTTT.

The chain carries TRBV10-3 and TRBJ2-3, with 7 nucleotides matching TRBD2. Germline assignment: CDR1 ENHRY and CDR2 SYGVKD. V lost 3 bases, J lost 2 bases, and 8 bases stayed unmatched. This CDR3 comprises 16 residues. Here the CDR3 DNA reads TGTGCCATCAGTGAATCAAGCGGGACTTACACAGATACGCAGTATTTT. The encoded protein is CAISESSGTYTDTQYF.

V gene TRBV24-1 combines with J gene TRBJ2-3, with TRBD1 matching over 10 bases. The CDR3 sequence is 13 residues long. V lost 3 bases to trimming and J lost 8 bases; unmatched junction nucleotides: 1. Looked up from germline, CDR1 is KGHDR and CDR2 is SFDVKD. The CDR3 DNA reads TGTGCCACCAGTGATCGGACAGGGGGTACGCAGTATTTT. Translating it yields CATSDRTGGTQYF.

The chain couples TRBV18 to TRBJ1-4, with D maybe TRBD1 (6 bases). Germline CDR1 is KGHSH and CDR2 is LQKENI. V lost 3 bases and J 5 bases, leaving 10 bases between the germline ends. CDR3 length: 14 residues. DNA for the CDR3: TGTGCCAGCTCACCTACAGGGATCAATGAAAAACTGTTTTTT. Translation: CASSPTGINEKLFF.

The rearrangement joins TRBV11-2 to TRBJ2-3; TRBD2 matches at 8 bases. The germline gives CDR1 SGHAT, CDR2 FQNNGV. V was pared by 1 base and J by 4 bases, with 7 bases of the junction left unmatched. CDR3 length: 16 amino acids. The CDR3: CASSLGRGGLSDTQYF. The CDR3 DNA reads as TGTGCCAGCAGCTTAGGACGGGGGGGCCTATCAGATACGCAGTATTTT.

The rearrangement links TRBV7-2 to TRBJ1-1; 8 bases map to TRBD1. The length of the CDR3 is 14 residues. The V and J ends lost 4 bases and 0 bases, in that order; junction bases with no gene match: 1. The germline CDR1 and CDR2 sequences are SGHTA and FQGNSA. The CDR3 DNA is TGTGCCAGCAGCTCGACAGGGGTGAACACTGAAGCTTTCTTT. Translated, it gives CASSSTGVNTEAFF.

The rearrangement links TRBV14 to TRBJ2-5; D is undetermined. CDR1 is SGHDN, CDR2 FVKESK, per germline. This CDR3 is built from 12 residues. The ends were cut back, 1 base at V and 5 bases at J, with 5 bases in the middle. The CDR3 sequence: CASSQVPETQYF. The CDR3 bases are TGTGCCAGCAGCCAAGTTCCTGAGACCCAGTACTTC.

CDR3 nucleotides: TGTGCCAGCAGCCTTGACAGGGGGAACACCGGGGAGCTGTTTTTT. It is translated as CASSLDRGNTGELFF. The chain employs TRBV6-5 and TRBJ2-2; TRBD1 matches 8 bases. Germline CDR1 is MNHEY and CDR2 is SVGAGI. This CDR3 spans 15 amino acids. The trim removed 6 bases at V and 1 base at J, leaving 4 bases unmatched.

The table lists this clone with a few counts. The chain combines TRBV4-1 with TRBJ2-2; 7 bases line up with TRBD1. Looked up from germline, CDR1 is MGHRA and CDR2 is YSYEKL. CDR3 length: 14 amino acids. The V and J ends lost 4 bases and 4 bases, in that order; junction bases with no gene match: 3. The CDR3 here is CASSLTGTTGELFF. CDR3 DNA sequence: TGCGCCAGCAGCCTGACAGGGACCACCGGGGAGCTGTTTTTT.

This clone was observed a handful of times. In DNA form, the CDR3 reads TGTGCCAGCAGCCCTCCTGACAGCAGCTATTCCTACGAGCAGTACTTC. Protein product: CASSPPDSSYSYEQYF. The chain is built from TRBV6-2 or TRBV6-3 and TRBJ2-7, with D possibly TRBD1 on 5 matching bases. Germline assignment: CDR1 MNHEY and CDR2 SVGEGT. The CDR3 extends over 16 amino acids. Trimming took off 6 bases at V and 1 base at J, with 19 bases between the two ends.

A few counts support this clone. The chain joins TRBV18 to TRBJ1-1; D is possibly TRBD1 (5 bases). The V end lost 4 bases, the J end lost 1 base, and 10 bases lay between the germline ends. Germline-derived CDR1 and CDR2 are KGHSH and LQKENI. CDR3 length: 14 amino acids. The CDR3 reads CASSLVGENTEAFF. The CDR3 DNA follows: TGTGCCAGCTCACTAGTAGGGGAGAACACTGAAGCTTTCTTT.

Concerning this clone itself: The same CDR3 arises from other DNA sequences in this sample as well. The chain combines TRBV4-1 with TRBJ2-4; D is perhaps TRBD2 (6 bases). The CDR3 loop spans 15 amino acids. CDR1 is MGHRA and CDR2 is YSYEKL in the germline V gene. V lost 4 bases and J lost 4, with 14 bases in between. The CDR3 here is CASSPLGLAKNIQYF. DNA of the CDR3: TGCGCCAGCAGCCCATTGGGACTGGCTAAAAACATTCAGTACTTC.

CDR3 nucleotide sequence: TGTGCCAGCAGTTTGACAGGGGAGGGAGGCTACACCTTC. It specifies CASSLTGEGGYTF. The chain combines TRBV27 with TRBJ1-2; TRBD1 agrees at 8 bases. This CDR3 region has 13 residues. V dropped 3 bases and J dropped 8; count of bases not matched to a gene: 5. CDR1 is MNHEY, CDR2 SMNVEV, per germline (reference sequence).